The 24 T cell receptor beta chains given below trace back to one sample, sequenced in a study of CD8+CD57+ T cells in acquired aplastic anemia (dated by TCRdb to 2016 to 2018). Patients chosen for sequencing had shown expansion of CD8+CD57+ cells by flow cytometry. Sequencing relied on an Illumina HiSeq 2000. Genomic DNA served as template for TCR beta VDJ combination and CDR3 sequence profiling. TCRdb ran its own pipeline on the public reads, namely fastp trimming at Q25 and MiXCR clone calling, and kept in-frame beta chains. Identical CDR3 protein sequences are pooled into one entry, listed with their most common genes and DNA. The sample profile shows over 150,000 distinct CDR3 sequences; more than 60% of them were found once. In total, the top ten clones hold about 42% of the sample. The source material was sorted CD4+, CD8+, or CD8+CD57+ T cells (not recorded which) from PBMCs. These TCRs come from a human donor with aplastic anemia.

A single count supports this clonotype. The CDR3 carries no conserved terminal phenylalanine or tryptophan, so it likely arises from a read error. The chain has TRBV25-1 and TRBJ1-4; 10 positions agree with TRBD1. V lost 2 bases to trimming and J lost 7 bases; unmatched junction nucleotides: 1. Germline lookup yields CDR1 MGHDK and CDR2 SYGVNS. The CDR3 has 14 residues. The CDR3 DNA sequence: TGTGCCAGCAGTGAAGACAGGGGGCTTGAAAAACTGTTTTTG. Residues: CASSEDRGLEKLFL.

A word on this clonotype: A much larger clone sits a single nucleotide away, making a read error possible. The rearrangement links TRBV13 to TRBJ1-3; TRBD1 agrees at 7 bases. V shed 5 bases, J shed 3 bases, and the junction held 7 bases outside the gene matches. Germline CDR1 reads PRHDT; CDR2 reads FYEKMQ (reference sequence). This CDR3 spans 15 amino acids. The DNA of the CDR3 is TGTGCCAGCAGCCTTTACAGGGGTGGTGGAAACACCATATATTTT. Translated: CASSLYRGGGNTIYF.

The genes are TRBV2 and TRBJ1-6; 8 bases are shared with TRBD1. The germline V gene has CDR1 SNHLY and CDR2 FYNNEI. Trimming at V came to 6 bases and at J to 3 bases, leaving 4 bases not matched to a gene. CDR3 length: 15 residues. CDR3 in amino acids: CASSQTGGYNSPLHF. CDR3 coding DNA: TGTGCCAGCAGCCAAACAGGGGGCTATAATTCACCCCTCCACTTT.

The rearrangement joins TRBV5-6 to TRBJ1-5, with D unresolved. The CDR3 runs to 15 residues. Germline CDR1 SGHDT, CDR2 YYEEEE. The V end lost 4 bases, the J end lost 0 bases, and 11 bases lay between the germline ends. CDR3 sequence reads: CASSPPDLSNQPQHF. The DNA of the CDR3 is TGTGCCAGCAGCCCACCGGACCTTAGCAATCAGCCCCAGCATTTT. Together with reference TRBV5-6 and TRBJ1-5, the CDR3 gives the full variable domain: DAGVTQSPTHLIKTRGQQVTLRCSPKSGHDTVSWYQQALGQGPQFIFQYYEEEERQRGNFPDRFSGHQFPNYSSELNVNALLLGDSALYLCASSPPDLSNQPQHFGDGTRLSIL.

A word on this clonotype: The CDR3 does not close with the conserved phenylalanine or tryptophan, likely indicating a read error. The chain uses TRBV7-2 and TRBJ2-5; no clear D gene. The V gene lost 1 base and the J gene lost 4 bases, with 7 bases spanning the gap. The V gene's germline CDR1 is SGHTA and CDR2 FQGNSA. This CDR3 spans 13 amino acids. CDR3 in DNA: TGTGCCAGCAGCTTAGTGAGAGGAGAGACCCAGTACTCC. This encodes CASSLVRGETQYS.

This sequence joins TRBV12-3 or TRBV12-4 and TRBJ1-2, with a weak D call TRBD1 (6 bases). V was clipped by 4 bases and J by 3 bases, with 15 bases between them. The CDR3 has 15 amino acids. CDR3 bases: TGTGCCAGCAGTTCCCTGGACAGAGCTGACTATGGCTACACCTTC. Its translation is CASSSLDRADYGYTF.

V gene TRBV5-1 combines with J gene TRBJ2-3, with TRBD2 identical over 13 bases. Germline trimming cut 7 bases from V and 4 bases from J; bases unmatched to any gene: 6. CDR3 size: 15 residues. Germline V lookup: CDR1 SGHRS, CDR2 YFSETQ. The CDR3 DNA reads TGCGCCAGCCGGACTAGCGGGAGAGAGTCAGATACGCAGTATTTT. Translation gives CASRTSGRESDTQYF.

The CDR3 DNA is TGTGCCAGCAGCTTGGCCGTGACGGCAGGGATGTGGGAAAATACGCAGTATTTT. It codes for CASSLAVTAGMWENTQYF. The rearrangement uses TRBV7-2 and TRBJ2-3, with a weak D call TRBD1 (5 bases). The V end lost 3 bases, the J end lost 7 bases, and 26 bases lay between the germline ends. CDR3 length: 18 amino acids. Per germline, CDR1 SGHTA and CDR2 FQGNSA.

J is TRBJ2-1 and V is TRBV7-3, with TRBD2 matching over 9 bases. After removal of 0 bases from V and 2 bases from J, the junction contained 2 bases not matched to a gene. Germline V gives CDR1 SGHTA, CDR2 FQGTGA. The CDR3 is made up of 16 amino acids. The CDR3 loop is CASSLTGGRAYNEQFF. The CDR3 DNA reads as TGTGCCAGCAGCTTAACCGGCGGGAGGGCCTACAATGAGCAGTTCTTC.

The sample holds a few counts of this clonotype. This chain uses TRBV20-1 with TRBJ2-7, with D maybe TRBD2 (6 bases). The germline CDR1 and CDR2 sequences are DFQATT and SNEGSKA (reference sequence). This CDR3 is 16 amino acids long. Trimming took off 0 bases at V and 0 bases at J, with 15 bases between the two ends. The CDR3 nucleotides are TGCAGTGCTAGAGACGAAAAGCGGGCCTCCTCCTACGAGCAGTACTTC. Its protein is CSARDEKRASSYEQYF.

The V gene is TRBV7-8, the J gene TRBJ2-7; TRBD1 matches 8 bases. The ends lost 4 bases at V and 7 bases at J; junction bases unmatched: 9. The CDR3 extends over 14 amino acids. The germline V gene has CDR1 SGHVS and CDR2 FQNEAQ. The CDR3 nucleotides read TGTGCCAGCAGCTACACAGGGGGGCCGAGGGAGCAGTACTTC. Translated, it gives CASSYTGGPREQYF.

This clonotype was picked up many times. The rearrangement links TRBV29-1 to TRBJ2-7; unclear D gene. In germline, CDR1 is SQVTM, CDR2 ANQGSEA. This CDR3 is built from 12 residues. V lost 5 bases and J 0 bases, leaving 8 bases between the germline ends. CDR3 sequence: CSVLQDSYEQYF. The CDR3 nucleotides read TGCAGCGTTCTCCAGGACTCCTACGAGCAGTACTTC.

This chain links TRBV7-9 with TRBJ2-7; D is possibly TRBD2 (5 bases). The V and J ends lost 1 base and 1 base respectively, with 11 bases between them. Germline assignment: CDR1 SEHNR and CDR2 FQNEAQ (reference sequence). The CDR3 consists of 15 residues. The CDR3, as DNA: TGTGCCAGCAGCTTAGGAGGGTTCGGGTCCTACGAGCAGTACTTC. Translating it yields CASSLGGFGSYEQYF.

This clonotype was seen once. A much larger clone lies a single base off, so this may be a read error. The genes are TRBV6-5 and TRBJ1-2, with D tentatively TRBD1 (6 bases). Per the germline V gene, CDR1 is MNHEY and CDR2 is SVGAGI. The CDR3 consists of 16 residues. The CDR3: CAGSELSGGPGYGYTF. The CDR3 bases are TGTGCCGGCAGTGAACTAAGCGGGGGGCCGGGCTATGGCTACACCTTC.

This clonotype was observed many times. V is TRBV2 and J is TRBJ1-5; 7 positions match TRBD1. The germline gives CDR1 SNHLY, CDR2 FYNNEI. V was clipped by 8 bases and J by 4 bases; unmatched bases: 5. The CDR3 totals 13 residues. DNA for the CDR3: TGTGCCAGCCTTAGGGGGCTAAATCAGCCCCAGCATTTT. Its protein product is CASLRGLNQPQHF. The full variable domain, rest sourced from reference TRBV2 and TRBJ1-5, is EPEVTQTPSHQVTQMGQEVILRCVPISNHLYFYWYRQILGQKVEFLVSFYNNEISEKSEIFDDQFSVERPDGSNFTLKIRSTKLEDSAMYFCASLRGLNQPQHFGDGTRLSIL.

The chain recombines TRBV5-1 with TRBJ2-1, with a possible D match to TRBD1 (6 bases). The CDR3 totals 17 residues. Between the trimmed V and J ends, which lost 0 bases and 4 bases, there was a span of 17 bases. CDR1 and CDR2 from the germline V gene are SGHRS and YFSETQ. CDR3 coding DNA: TGCGCCAGCAGCTTGGAGGTGGGGGCGTACCAATACAATGAGCAGTTCTTC. Residues: CASSLEVGAYQYNEQFF.

The V call is TRBV7-9, the J call TRBJ1-1; D ambiguous. This CDR3 region has 13 residues. V dropped 6 bases and J dropped 5 bases, with 13 bases sitting between them. Looked up from germline, CDR1 is SEHNR and CDR2 is FQNEAQ (reference sequence). The CDR3 DNA reads as TGTGCCAGCAGTTCGCTAGGGAGTACTGAAGCTTTCTTT. It yields the protein CASSSLGSTEAFF.

The table lists this clonotype with a few counts. This rearrangement joins TRBV5-1 to TRBJ2-7, with TRBD1 matching over 8 bases. V lost 5 bases to trimming and J lost 1 base; unmatched junction nucleotides: 8. This CDR3 has 15 residues. Germline loops: CDR1 SGHRS, CDR2 YFSETQ. For the CDR3, the DNA is TGCGCCAGCAGTCCCTGGACAGGGTTTTCCTACGAGCAGTACTTC. Protein sequence: CASSPWTGFSYEQYF.

The rearrangement links TRBV7-3 to TRBJ2-5, with D possibly TRBD2 on 6 matching bases. V was pared by 3 bases and J by 9 bases, with 11 bases between. Germline CDR1 is SGHTA and CDR2 is FQGTGA. This CDR3 comprises 12 residues. The CDR3 nucleotides read TGTGCCAGCAGCTTGGGTGGGGAGGCCCAGTACTTC. It encodes CASSLGGEAQYF.

This clonotype has a handful of counts. The gene calls are TRBV7-6 and TRBJ1-6; 9 bases map to TRBD1. CDR3 length: 15 amino acids. V lost 4 bases, J lost 9 bases, and 7 bases stayed unmatched. Looked up from germline, CDR1 is SGHVS and CDR2 is FNYEAQ. The DNA of the CDR3 is TGTGCCAGCAGCTCTTCTGGGACAGGGACTTCACCCCTCCACTTT. Encoded protein: CASSSSGTGTSPLHF.

This clonotype was recorded many times. The chain combines TRBV9 with TRBJ2-7; 9 nucleotides agree with TRBD2. Germline V gene data show CDR1 as SGDLS and CDR2 as YYNGEE. The CDR3 sequence is 15 residues long. Trimming removed 3 bases from V and 0 bases from J; junction bases left unmatched: 4. Written as DNA, the CDR3 is TGTGCCAGCAGCGGGGATAGCGGGGGCTCCTACGAGCAGTACTTC. Residues: CASSGDSGGSYEQYF.

The rearrangement links TRBV20-1 to TRBJ2-1, with D unresolved. V lost 2 bases, J lost 6 bases, and 17 bases lay in between. Germline V gene sequence: CDR1 DFQATT, CDR2 SNEGSKA (reference sequence). The CDR3 is 15 amino acids. Here the CDR3 reads CSARMVEIIINEQFF. The CDR3 region has the DNA TGCAGTGCTAGAATGGTGGAAATAATCATCAATGAGCAGTTCTTC.

In the case of this clonotype: The missing conserved phenylalanine or tryptophan at the end of this CDR3 makes a read error likely. It is unclear where the CDR3 begins or ends on the DNA, so no DNA is shown, and the CDR3 is as TCRdb lists it. The chain employs TRBV7-2 and TRBJ2-2; the D call of TRBD1 is as the table states it, not checked on the DNA. The germline gives CDR1 SGHTA, CDR2 FQGNSA. The CDR3 has 17 amino acids, counting both end residues. The CDR3 here is CASSYRITTRGGRGAVV.

This clonotype was observed once. The chain couples TRBV13 to TRBJ2-5; TRBD1 aligns across 7 bases. Per the germline V gene, CDR1 is PRHDT and CDR2 is FYEKMQ (reference sequence). The CDR3 loop spans 14 amino acids. After removal of 5 bases from V and 1 base from J, the junction contained 4 bases not matched to a gene. As DNA, the CDR3 is TGTGCCAGCAGCCCTGACAGGGCCCAAGAGACCCAGTACTTC. Residues: CASSPDRAQETQYF.